The 27 T cell receptor beta chains reported below all come from one sample, sequenced in a study of cytomegalovirus exposure and HLA in healthy donors. PCR amplification relied on 60 Vbeta primers (plus 13 Jbeta primers). Repertoires were generated with immunoSEQ multiplex PCR, while TCRdb's copy carries only in-frame clones and drops some. Of approximately 90,000 clones listed, about 63% were seen once; the top ten hold roughly 6.7%. The sequenced sample consisted of PBMCs. The receptors were sampled from a woman between 25 and 40 years old in good health and CMV-seronegative.

This clone turned up a few times. The chain carries TRBV2 and TRBJ2-7; TRBD2 agrees at 11 bases. This CDR3 has 13 amino acids. CDR1 SNHLY and CDR2 FYNNEI come from the germline V gene. The trim removed 11 bases at V and 3 bases at J, leaving 6 bases unmatched. The CDR3 DNA is TGTGCCGGAGGGACTAGCGGCTTCTACGAGCAGTACTTC. Translation: CAGGTSGFYEQYF.

This clone was seen only once. V and J are TRBV5-1 and TRBJ1-5; maybe TRBD1 (5 bases). This CDR3 region has 14 residues. Trimming left V 2 bases short and J 4 bases short, with 10 bases between. CDR1 is SGHRS, CDR2 YFSETQ, per germline. In DNA form, the CDR3 reads TGCGCCAGCAGCTTCCAGGGAGGGAATCAGCCCCAGCATTTT. Its protein product is CASSFQGGNQPQHF.

The chain couples TRBV6-5 to TRBJ2-1, with D possibly matching TRBD2 (6 bases). CDR1 and CDR2 (germline): MNHEY, SVGAGI. The V and J ends lost 6 bases and 0 bases respectively, with 9 bases between them. The CDR3 sequence is 14 residues long. DNA for the CDR3: TGTGCCAGCAGCTTGACTAGCTCCTACAATGAGCAGTTCTTC. Residues: CASSLTSSYNEQFF.

This chain links TRBV28 with TRBJ1-1; TRBD1 matches at 11 bases. Germline V gene sequence: CDR1 MDHEN, CDR2 SYDVKM. J was trimmed by 9 bases and V by 4 bases; bases with no gene match: 10. The CDR3 length is 15 residues. CDR3 loop: CASSSRTGGALQAFF. The CDR3 coding sequence is TGTGCCAGCAGTTCTAGGACAGGGGGCGCTTTACAAGCTTTCTTT.

The table lists this clone with a few counts. The chain joins TRBV5-4 to TRBJ1-1, with TRBD1 matching over 7 bases. CDR1 is SGHNT and CDR2 is YYREEE in the germline V gene (reference sequence). CDR3 length equals 16 residues. V lost 0 bases to trimming and J lost 5 bases; unmatched junction nucleotides: 10. The CDR3 sequence: CASSLARRTGATEAFF. The CDR3 DNA follows: TGTGCCAGCAGCTTGGCTCGTAGGACAGGAGCGACTGAAGCTTTCTTT.

The V gene is TRBV11-2, the J gene TRBJ2-5; 13 bases map to TRBD2. There are 14 residues in the CDR3. Germline-derived CDR1 and CDR2 are SGHAT and FQNNGV. The ends lost 5 bases at V and 5 bases at J; junction bases unmatched: 2. This CDR3 reads CASSTSGGAETQYF. CDR3 DNA: TGTGCCAGCAGCACTAGCGGGGGGGCGGAGACCCAGTACTTC. Filled out from reference TRBV11-2 and TRBJ2-5, the complete variable domain reads EAGVAQSPRYKIIEKRQSVAFWCNPISGHATLYWYQQILGQGPKLLIQFQNNGVVDDSQLPKDRFSAERLKGVDSTLKIQPAKLEDSAVYLCASSTSGGAETQYFGPGTRLLVL.

The rearrangement joins TRBV7-2 to TRBJ2-1, with TRBD2 identical over 9 bases. Germline V CDR1 and CDR2: SGHTA, FQGNSA. The CDR3 is 15 amino acids. The V gene end was trimmed by 4 bases and the J gene end by 0 bases; junction bases not matched to a gene: 1. The CDR3 DNA sequence: TGTGCCAGCAGCTCTAGCGGGATCTCCTACAATGAGCAGTTCTTC. This translates into CASSSSGISYNEQFF.

This sequence joins TRBV27 and TRBJ1-1; D might be TRBD1 (6 bases). The V and J ends lost 5 bases and 4 bases respectively, with 17 bases between them. This CDR3 region has 15 residues. The germline V gene has CDR1 MNHEY and CDR2 SMNVEV (reference sequence). CDR3 protein: CASSPSQGYGTEAFF. CDR3 DNA sequence: TGTGCCAGCAGTCCCTCACAGGGTTACGGCACTGAAGCTTTCTTT.

V and J are TRBV30 and TRBJ1-5; D not resolved. The CDR3 consists of 12 residues. Germline lookup yields CDR1 GTSNPN and CDR2 SVGIG (reference sequence). Trimming removed 1 base from V and 9 bases from J, with 10 bases in between. The CDR3 is CAWSETVGPQHF. CDR3 DNA: TGTGCCTGGAGTGAAACTGTTGGGCCCCAGCATTTT.

The table lists this clone with a few counts. The chain has TRBV14 and TRBJ2-3; unclear D gene. CDR3 length: 16 amino acids. With 1 base removed from V and 0 bases from J, the gap between germline ends came to 11 bases. CDR1 is SGHDN and CDR2 is FVKESK in the germline V gene. The CDR3 here is CASSQGAQQSTDTQYF. Here the CDR3 DNA reads TGTGCCAGCAGCCAAGGTGCACAGCAAAGCACAGATACGCAGTATTTT.

This sequence joins TRBV12-5 and TRBJ2-5, with D hard to call. Looked up from germline, CDR1 is LGHNT and CDR2 is FRNRAP. CDR3 length: 14 residues. Trimming cost V 1 base and J 1 base, with 7 bases left between them. The CDR3 spells CASGLDSSQETQYF. In DNA, the CDR3 is TGTGCTAGTGGTTTGGACAGTTCCCAAGAGACCCAGTACTTC.

The table lists this clone with a few counts. The V and J genes are TRBV2 and TRBJ1-1; 7 positions match TRBD1. After removal of 10 bases from V and 3 bases from J, the junction contained 11 bases not matched to a gene. This CDR3 is 14 amino acids long. In germline, CDR1 is SNHLY, CDR2 FYNNEI. For the CDR3, the DNA is TGTGCCACCGTTGAAACAGGGGTGTACACTGAAGCTTTCTTT. It encodes CATVETGVYTEAFF.

The chain links TRBV6-1 to TRBJ1-2; TRBD1 matches at 12 bases. Germline trimming cut 5 bases from V and 6 bases from J; bases unmatched to any gene: 7. Germline lookup yields CDR1 MNHNS and CDR2 SASEGT. CDR3 length: 15 residues. CDR3 in amino acids: CASSPGGQGADGYTF. The CDR3 DNA sequence: TGTGCCAGCAGTCCAGGGGGACAGGGGGCAGATGGCTACACCTTC.

V is TRBV6-5 and J is TRBJ2-7; D is possibly TRBD1 (6 bases). CDR1 and CDR2 (germline): MNHEY, SVGAGI. V was trimmed by 2 bases and J by 3 bases, leaving 14 bases between them. This CDR3 region has 15 residues. The CDR3 sequence is CASSYVTGWGYEQYF. CDR3 in DNA: TGTGCCAGCAGTTACGTAACAGGGTGGGGCTACGAGCAGTACTTC.

This CDR3 reads CASNSMETQYF. For the CDR3, the DNA is TGTGCCAGCAACTCGATGGAGACCCAGTACTTC. The gene calls are TRBV7-9 and TRBJ2-5; no definite D call. The germline CDR1 and CDR2 sequences are SEHNR and FQNEAQ (reference sequence). V gave up 7 bases and J gave up 5 bases, with 8 bases separating them. This CDR3 region has 11 residues.

This CDR3 reads CASSLVGSGGLYEQYF. The CDR3 DNA sequence: TGTGCCAGCAGTTTAGTGGGTAGCGGAGGCCTCTACGAGCAGTACTTC. This chain joins TRBV28 and TRBJ2-5, with a possible D match to TRBD2 (6 bases). The end of the DNA is better explained by TRBJ2-7, so the J call may be wrong. In germline, CDR1 is MDHEN, CDR2 SYDVKM. The CDR3 runs to 16 residues.

The chain carries TRBV7-9 and TRBJ2-5, with 12 bases fitting TRBD2. With V trimmed by 2 bases and J by 1 base, 5 bases remained unmatched. Germline V gives CDR1 SEHNR, CDR2 FQNEAQ (reference sequence). CDR3 length: 17 residues. The CDR3 coding sequence is TGTGCCAGCAGCTTACCAGGACTAGCGGGGACCCAAGAGACCCAGTACTTC. Its translation is CASSLPGLAGTQETQYF.

This rearrangement joins TRBV27 to TRBJ2-1; 11 nucleotides align to TRBD2. V shed 0 bases, J shed 6 bases, and the junction held 4 bases outside the gene matches. This CDR3 has 16 amino acids. Germline CDR1 MNHEY, CDR2 SMNVEV (reference sequence). CDR3: CASSLSGTSGANEQFF. The CDR3 coding sequence is TGTGCCAGCAGTTTATCCGGGACTAGCGGCGCCAATGAGCAGTTCTTC.

CDR3 in amino acids: CASSGAGRSYEQYF. CDR3 DNA: TGTGCCAGCAGTGGGGCGGGGCGCTCCTACGAGCAGTACTTC. The chain combines TRBV2 with TRBJ2-7, with a tentative D call TRBD2 (6 bases). V gave up 4 bases and J gave up 0 bases, with 10 bases separating them. CDR1 SNHLY and CDR2 FYNNEI come from the germline V gene. The CDR3 length is 14 residues. Based on the CDR3 plus reference TRBV2 and TRBJ2-7, the full variable domain is EPEVTQTPSHQVTQMGQEVILRCVPISNHLYFYWYRQILGQKVEFLVSFYNNEISEKSEIFDDQFSVERPDGSNFTLKIRSTKLEDSAMYFCASSGAGRSYEQYFGPGTRLTVT.

V gene TRBV6-5 combines with J gene TRBJ1-3, with TRBD1 matching over 9 bases. The length of the CDR3 is 15 residues. V was pared by 6 bases and J by 4 bases, with 7 bases of the junction left unmatched. The V gene's germline CDR1 is MNHEY and CDR2 SVGAGI. This CDR3 is CASSDGQGYGNTIYF. CDR3 nucleotide sequence: TGTGCCAGCAGCGACGGACAGGGGTACGGAAACACCATATATTTT.

The chain has TRBV13 and TRBJ2-1; 8 bases align to TRBD2. Germline values: CDR1 PRHDT, CDR2 FYEKMQ (reference sequence). With V trimmed by 4 bases and J by 0 bases, 5 bases remained unmatched. The CDR3 totals 16 residues. CDR3 region: CASSSLAGSSYNEQFF. DNA of the CDR3: TGTGCCAGCAGCTCCTTAGCGGGGAGCTCCTACAATGAGCAGTTCTTC.

V usage is TRBV7-9 and J usage is TRBJ2-7, with D unresolved. CDR1 and CDR2 (germline): SEHNR, FQNEAQ (reference sequence). The CDR3 length is 13 residues. V was pared by 1 base and J by 4 bases, with 8 bases between. This CDR3 reads CASSLVPFYEQYF. In DNA, the CDR3 is TGTGCCAGCAGCTTAGTTCCTTTTTACGAGCAGTACTTC. The entire variable domain, with the rest obtained from reference TRBV7-9 and TRBJ2-7, is as follows: DTGVSQNPRHKITKRGQNVTFRCDPISEHNRLYWYRQTLGQGPEFLTYFQNEAQLEKSRLLSDRFSAERPKGSFSTLEIQRTEQGDSAMYLCASSLVPFYEQYFGPGTRLTVT.

Only a few counts were recorded for this clone. This chain joins TRBV27 and TRBJ1-2, with 9 bases identical to TRBD1. The V gene's germline CDR1 is MNHEY and CDR2 SMNVEV (reference sequence). V gave up 4 bases and J gave up 8 bases; unmatched junction bases: 5. This CDR3 is built from 13 residues. The CDR3 DNA sequence: TGTGCCAGCAGTTCCTTGGACAGGGGAGGCTACACCTTC. Protein: CASSSLDRGGYTF.

The genes are TRBV6-4 and TRBJ2-2; TRBD1 is a possible D gene (6 bases). CDR3 size: 15 residues. The V gene's germline CDR1 is MRHNA and CDR2 SNTAGT. V shed 4 bases and J shed 1 base, with 10 bases lying between them. CDR3 residues: CASSGTAQNTGELFF. In nucleotides, the CDR3 is TGTGCCAGCAGTGGGACAGCGCAGAACACCGGGGAGCTGTTTTTT.

The V call is TRBV5-1, the J call TRBJ2-6, with D possibly TRBD2 on 5 matching bases. Trimming stripped 5 bases from V and 4 bases from J, with 10 bases between. This CDR3 spans 14 amino acids. In germline, CDR1 is SGHRS, CDR2 YFSETQ. The CDR3 reads CASRAERGANVLTF. The CDR3 DNA reads TGCGCCAGCAGAGCGGAAAGAGGGGCCAACGTCCTGACTTTC.

V is TRBV10-1 and J is TRBJ2-7; D is uncertain. The CDR3 has 14 residues. Germline values: CDR1 WNHNN, CDR2 SYGVQD (reference sequence). V lost 1 base, J lost 1 base, and 8 bases lay in between. The CDR3 DNA reads as TGCGCCAGCAGTGAGTACCGGGTATCCTACGAGCAGTACTTC. This encodes CASSEYRVSYEQYF.

This chain links TRBV5-1 with TRBJ1-1; maybe TRBD1 (5 bases). V was shortened by 6 bases and J by 4 bases, with 16 bases between the two germline ends. The CDR3 is made up of 14 amino acids. The germline gives CDR1 SGHRS, CDR2 YFSETQ. CDR3 sequence (DNA): TGCGCCAGCACTTTGGGTGGGGCCGGCACTGAAGCTTTCTTT. The encoded protein is CASTLGGAGTEAFF.